One and the same sample provided the 31 T cell receptor beta chains below, sequenced in a study of shared clonotypes between healthy human individuals (dated by TCRdb to about 2020). The library was prepared using the immunoSEQ multiplex PCR assay. TCRdb mirrors the immuneACCESS table, restricted to in-frame sequences. Some clones are absent from its copies; in checked studies, under half trace to an unresolved V gene, and the reason for the others is unknown. The sample table holds some 2,100,000 clones, of which 95% were seen once. The ten top clones hold about 0.13% of the sample. Input material: naive CD4+ T cells sorted from blood. Sample cell subset or site, as interpreted from the label and publication: CD45RA+ positively selected. These receptors all stem from a man aged 18 to 29 in good health.

Points on this clone: Other DNA sequences in the sample encode the same CDR3. The rearrangement links TRBV5-1 to TRBJ2-1; 8 nucleotides agree with TRBD1. The CDR3 runs 15 residues. The V gene's germline CDR1 is SGHRS and CDR2 YFSETQ. With 0 bases clipped from V and 5 bases from J, the junction kept 4 bases outside the gene matches. CDR3 amino acids: CASSLASGGHNEQFF. The CDR3 DNA reads TGCGCCAGCAGCTTGGCGTCAGGGGGCCACAATGAGCAGTTCTTC. Drawing the rest from reference TRBV5-1 and TRBJ2-1, the complete variable domain is KAGVTQTPRYLIKTRGQQVTLSCSPISGHRSVSWYQQTPGQGLQFLFEYFSETQRNKGNFPGRFSGRQFSNSRSEMNVSTLELGDSALYLCASSLASGGHNEQFFGPGTRLTVL.

CDR3 residues: CAWSRGLSYEQYF. In DNA, the CDR3 is TGTGCCTGGAGCCGGGGACTTTCCTACGAGCAGTACTTC. V usage is TRBV30 and J usage is TRBJ2-7, with a weak D call TRBD2 (6 bases). The V gene's germline CDR1 is GTSNPN and CDR2 SVGIG (reference sequence). This CDR3 comprises 13 residues. V shed 3 bases and J shed 1 base, with 10 bases lying between them.

V and J are TRBV4-2 and TRBJ2-1, with TRBD2 matching over 7 bases. CDR3 size: 16 residues. V shed 0 bases and J 1 base; nucleotides not matched to a gene: 3. Germline V gives CDR1 LGHNA, CDR2 YNFKEQ. The CDR3 reads CASSQDDGGSYNEQFF. In DNA form, the CDR3 reads TGTGCCAGCAGCCAAGATGACGGGGGGTCCTACAATGAGCAGTTCTTC.

On this clone itself: The same CDR3 also results from other DNA sequences found in this sample. The V gene is TRBV6-5, the J gene TRBJ2-3, with D uncertain. CDR3 length: 11 residues. Germline-derived CDR1 and CDR2 are MNHEY and SVGAGI. V shed 0 bases and J shed 9 bases, with 4 bases lying between them. CDR3 sequence (DNA): TGTGCCAGCAGTTACTCGGGGACGCAGTATTTT. Encoded protein: CASSYSGTQYF.

This chain joins TRBV23-1 and TRBJ1-4; no definite D call. TRBV23-1 is given ORF status, its function remaining uncertain. The germline V and J ends were trimmed by 4 bases and 4 bases, with 10 bases remaining between them. The length of the CDR3 is 14 residues. The CDR3 reads CASSRGKFNEKLFF. The CDR3 DNA reads as TGCGCCAGCAGTCGTGGGAAGTTTAATGAAAAACTGTTTTTT.

The chain has TRBV7-9 and TRBJ2-7; 7 nucleotides match TRBD1. Germline CDR1 SEHNR, CDR2 FQNEAQ (reference sequence). This CDR3 is built from 17 residues. Trimming took 1 base from V and 3 from J; bases not matched to a gene: 12. The CDR3 DNA reads TGTGCCAGCAGCTTAGGTCTAACAGGGGTGGAAAACTACGAGCAGTACTTC. This translates into CASSLGLTGVENYEQYF.

This chain joins TRBV2 and TRBJ2-7, with 11 bases fitting TRBD2. Germline CDR1 SNHLY, CDR2 FYNNEI. The CDR3 length is 15 residues. V lost 1 base and J lost 3; bases outside the gene matches: 2. The CDR3 region has the DNA TGTGCCAGCAGTGAAGGACTAGCGGGGAGCTACGAGCAGTACTTC. It specifies CASSEGLAGSYEQYF.

This sequence joins TRBV5-1 and TRBJ2-2; TRBD1 matches 8 bases. The CDR3 covers 16 residues. V trimming: 0 bases; J trimming: 2 bases; junction bases outside the gene matches: 3. Germline V gene sequence: CDR1 SGHRS, CDR2 YFSETQ. The CDR3 DNA reads TGCGCCAGCAGCTTGGGGACAGGGCAAAACACCGGGGAGCTGTTTTTT. This gives the protein CASSLGTGQNTGELFF.

In the case of this clone: Other DNA variants within this sample encode the same CDR3. This chain joins TRBV5-1 and TRBJ2-1, with 7 bases lining up with TRBD2. J lost 2 bases, V lost 0 bases, and 2 bases had no gene match. Germline V CDR1 and CDR2: SGHRS, YFSETQ. The CDR3 runs 15 residues. CDR3 DNA sequence: TGCGCCAGCAGCTTGGTTCTAGCGGCCTACAATGAGCAGTTCTTC. Encoded protein: CASSLVLAAYNEQFF.

The CDR3 DNA follows: TGTGCCAGCAGCTCACAGGACAGGGGGTATAATTCACCCCTCCACTTT. It translates to CASSSQDRGYNSPLHF. V is TRBV11-2 and J is TRBJ1-6; 10 positions match TRBD1. V shed 4 bases, J shed 4 bases, and the junction held 4 bases outside the gene matches. Germline CDR1 SGHAT, CDR2 FQNNGV. The CDR3 covers 16 residues.

The genes are TRBV6-1 and TRBJ2-1; 9 bases are shared with TRBD2. Trimming removed 1 base from V and 9 bases from J; junction bases left unmatched: 7. Looked up from germline, CDR1 is MNHNS and CDR2 is SASEGT. The CDR3 spans 15 residues. The CDR3: CASSEEAGGPGEQFF. Written as DNA, the CDR3 is TGTGCCAGCAGTGAAGAGGCGGGGGGGCCTGGTGAGCAGTTCTTC.

This clone was detected once. The chain links TRBV28 to TRBJ1-5, with unresolved D. Germline V gives CDR1 MDHEN, CDR2 SYDVKM. Trimming cost V 4 bases and J 8 bases, with 9 bases left between them. CDR3 length: 12 amino acids. CDR3 in DNA: TGTGCCAGCAGTTCGTCAGGAAAGCCCCAGCATTTT. Translated, it gives CASSSSGKPQHF.

The chain uses TRBV27 and TRBJ1-3; 7 bases fit TRBD1. The V gene end was trimmed by 2 bases and the J gene end by 4 bases; junction bases not matched to a gene: 11. This CDR3 has 17 residues. CDR1 is MNHEY, CDR2 SMNVEV, per germline (reference sequence). The DNA for the CDR3 is TGTGCCAGCAGTTTAAAGACCACAGGGGTAGCCGGAAACACCATATATTTT. It encodes CASSLKTTGVAGNTIYF.

This sequence joins TRBV7-2 and TRBJ1-1; no clear D gene. The length of the CDR3 is 14 residues. The V end lost 5 bases, the J end lost 4 bases, and 14 bases lay between the germline ends. Germline V gene data show CDR1 as SGHTA and CDR2 as FQGNSA. CDR3 sequence: CASSAVASGTEAFF. CDR3 coding DNA: TGTGCCAGCAGCGCGGTCGCCTCGGGCACTGAAGCTTTCTTT.

This chain links TRBV7-9 with TRBJ2-2, with D unclear. This CDR3 has 12 amino acids. Trimming shortened V by 6 bases and J by 4 bases, and 6 bases separated the two germline ends. In germline, CDR1 is SEHNR, CDR2 FQNEAQ (reference sequence). CDR3 sequence reads: CASRKGTGELFF. As DNA, the CDR3 is TGTGCCAGCAGGAAGGGCACCGGGGAGCTGTTTTTT.

V and J are TRBV10-2 and TRBJ2-7; 8 bases are a match to TRBD2. The CDR3 covers 17 residues. Germline V CDR1 and CDR2: WSHSY, SAAADI. V lost 6 bases, J lost 5 bases, and 18 bases stayed unmatched. CDR3 DNA sequence: TGCGCCAGCAGCCAACTCGGGGGGGCGATCGGGCTCGACGAGCAGTACTTC. It specifies CASSQLGGAIGLDEQYF.

This chain connects TRBV10-2 to TRBJ2-2; a possible D gene is TRBD2 (6 bases). This CDR3 region has 16 residues. The V and J ends lost 5 bases and 3 bases respectively, with 16 bases between them. Per germline, CDR1 WSHSY and CDR2 SAAADI. CDR3 nucleotide sequence: TGCGCCAGCAGTCCCTGGGAGCGGGCGGACACCGGGGAGCTGTTTTTT. Protein product: CASSPWERADTGELFF.

The chain has TRBV7-6 and TRBJ1-1; tentatively, D is TRBD1 (5 bases). This CDR3 region has 14 residues. Germline V CDR1 and CDR2: SGHVS, FNYEAQ. The V end was cut by 5 bases, the J end by 3 bases, with 13 bases between. The DNA of the CDR3 is TGTGCCAGCAGCCCCATCAGGGAGTACACTGAAGCTTTCTTT. Translated: CASSPIREYTEAFF. The complete variable domain, with remaining parts taken from reference TRBV7-6 and TRBJ1-1, reads GAGVSQSPRYKVTKRGQDVALRCDPISGHVSLYWYRQALGQGPEFLTYFNYEAQQDKSGLPNDRFSAERPEGSISTLTIQRTEQRDSAMYRCASSPIREYTEAFFGQGTRLTVV.

The V call is TRBV10-3, the J call TRBJ2-7; tentative D call: TRBD1 (5 bases). The CDR3 runs to 15 residues. V was clipped by 6 bases and J by 0 bases, with 15 bases between them. From germline, CDR1 is ENHRY and CDR2 SYGVKD. CDR3 in DNA: TGTGCCATCAGCACTTCTCTGGGGCGCTCCTACGAGCAGTACTTC. This gives the protein CAISTSLGRSYEQYF.

The chain carries TRBV7-9 and TRBJ2-7, with D perhaps given as TRBD1 or TRBD2 (5 bases each). Between the trimmed V and J ends, which lost 2 bases and 1 base, there was a span of 15 bases. Germline V lookup: CDR1 SEHNR, CDR2 FQNEAQ (reference sequence). The CDR3 runs 16 residues. CDR3 sequence (DNA): TGTGCCAGCAGCTTAACCGGGACCCACATTTCCTACGAGCAGTACTTC. It specifies CASSLTGTHISYEQYF.

In its sample, this clone was seen a few times. Other DNA variants within this sample encode the same CDR3. The V call is TRBV28, the J call TRBJ1-4; maybe TRBD1 (5 bases). CDR3 length: 12 amino acids. CDR1 and CDR2 (germline): MDHEN, SYDVKM. V shed 11 bases and J shed 5 bases, with 12 bases lying between them. The CDR3: CAAEGTNEKLFF. Here the CDR3 DNA reads TGTGCCGCCGAAGGGACCAATGAAAAACTGTTTTTT. Looking up the rest from reference TRBV28 and TRBJ1-4 gives the full variable domain: DVKVTQSSRYLVKRTGEKVFLECVQDMDHENMFWYRQDPGLGLRLIYFSYDVKMKEKGDIPEGYSVSREKKERFSLILESASTNQTSMYLCAAEGTNEKLFFGSGTQLSVL.

In regard to this clone: This sample also contains other DNA sequences that code for the same CDR3. The chain uses TRBV7-8 and TRBJ1-1; D gene unclear. The length of the CDR3 is 14 residues. Germline lookup yields CDR1 SGHVS and CDR2 FQNEAQ. With 1 base removed from V and 1 base from J, the gap between germline ends came to 7 bases. This CDR3 reads CASSLGTANTEAFF. CDR3 nucleotides: TGTGCCAGCAGCTTAGGAACAGCGAACACTGAAGCTTTCTTT.

A remark on this clone: The sample holds other DNA sequences that translate to the same CDR3. The V and J genes are TRBV18 and TRBJ2-3; D gene ambiguous. The CDR3 runs to 14 residues. V lost 1 base, J lost 1 base, and 6 bases lay in between. Germline CDR1 and CDR2: KGHSH and LQKENI. The chain's CDR3 is CASSPLVGTDTQYF. The CDR3 nucleotides are TGTGCCAGCTCACCACTGGTGGGCACAGATACGCAGTATTTT.

This chain links TRBV7-9 with TRBJ2-5; D gene ambiguous. CDR3 length equals 11 residues. Germline assignment: CDR1 SEHNR and CDR2 FQNEAQ (reference sequence). V lost 10 bases, J lost 4 bases, and 10 bases lay in between. CDR3 in DNA: TGTGCCATAGAGGTTGTAGAGACCCAGTACTTC. Amino acid sequence: CAIEVVETQYF.

This chain joins TRBV18 and TRBJ1-2; D not certain. V was cut by 1 base and J by 1 base, with 7 bases left in between. CDR3 length: 14 amino acids. Germline loops: CDR1 KGHSH, CDR2 LQKENI. The CDR3 region has the DNA TGTGCCAGCTCACCACTCGACAATAACTATGGCTACACCTTC. Translated, it gives CASSPLDNNYGYTF.

The rearrangement links TRBV7-9 to TRBJ1-2; D remains ambiguous. Germline CDR1 SEHNR, CDR2 FQNEAQ (reference sequence). CDR3 length: 14 residues. Trimming took 2 bases from V and 4 from J, leaving 11 bases between them. The CDR3: CASSLSQAPYGYTF. CDR3 coding DNA: TGTGCCAGCAGCTTATCCCAGGCCCCCTATGGCTACACCTTC.

The rearrangement uses TRBV7-9 and TRBJ2-1; no reliable D call. V was shortened by 5 bases and J by 7 bases, with 9 bases between the two germline ends. The CDR3 totals 12 residues. Germline assignment: CDR1 SEHNR and CDR2 FQNEAQ (reference sequence). The CDR3 region is CASSRRLNEQFF. The CDR3 DNA reads TGTGCCAGCAGCCGACGTCTTAATGAGCAGTTCTTC.

The rearrangement joins TRBV2 to TRBJ2-2, with 10 nucleotides matching TRBD1. Germline V gene sequence: CDR1 SNHLY, CDR2 FYNNEI. CDR3 length: 14 amino acids. J gave up 5 bases and V 6 bases, and 3 bases lay outside the gene matches. CDR3 amino acids: CASRGDRGTGELFF. The CDR3 region has the DNA TGTGCCAGCAGAGGGGACAGGGGTACCGGGGAGCTGTTTTTT.

The chain links TRBV4-3 to TRBJ2-7; D not resolved. The CDR3 covers 13 residues. Trimming cost V 0 bases and J 2 bases, with 5 bases left between them. Germline V gives CDR1 LGHNA, CDR2 YSLEER. The CDR3 reads CASSQDYAYEQYF. DNA of the CDR3: TGCGCCAGCAGCCAAGATTACGCCTACGAGCAGTACTTC.

This rearrangement joins TRBV4-3 to TRBJ2-7, with TRBD1 identical over 7 bases. The CDR3 length is 14 residues. With 0 bases clipped from V and 3 bases from J, the junction kept 2 bases outside the gene matches. Germline lookup yields CDR1 LGHNA and CDR2 YSLEER. CDR3 in amino acids: CASSQEDRSYEQYF. In DNA, the CDR3 is TGCGCCAGCAGCCAAGAGGACAGGAGCTACGAGCAGTACTTC.

The chain has TRBV7-8 and TRBJ1-5; perhaps TRBD1 as D (5 bases). The V end lost 7 bases, the J end lost 2 bases, and 18 bases lay between the germline ends. Germline CDR1 SGHVS, CDR2 FQNEAQ. The CDR3 runs 16 residues. CDR3 nucleotides: TGTGCCAGCATTGAAGGGACCTTGGGCGGCAATCAGCCCCAGCATTTT. It codes for CASIEGTLGGNQPQHF.